The next 6 T cell receptor beta chains were all read from a single sample in a study of T-cell memory formation after mild COVID-19. TCRdb re-called the 5' RACE reads with MiXCR, one entry per CDR3 protein. The sample lists just under 350,000 distinct CDR3 sequences; over 10% were seen once. Source material: PBMCs or a T cell subset sorted from them (not recorded which). These receptors were collected from a young man who had mild COVID-19 (a few samples of this study predate the infection). Cell type and time point are not known.

This clonotype was recorded a few times. Mismatch with germline at one junction end may stem from a read error. The chain is built from TRBV7-9 and TRBJ1-1; no definite D call. Looked up from germline, CDR1 is SEHNR and CDR2 is FQNEAQ (reference sequence). The CDR3 contains 12 residues. The CDR3 DNA reads as TGTGCCAGCAGCCGTACATCCACTGGAGCTTTCTTT. This translates into CASSRTSTGAFF. The whole variable domain, filled in from reference TRBV7-9 and TRBJ1-1, reads DTGVSQNPRHKITKRGQNVTFRCDPISEHNRLYWYRQTLGQGPEFLTYFQNEAQLEKSRLLSDRFSAERPKGSFSTLEIQRTEQGDSAMYLCASSRTSTGAFFGQGTRLTVV.

The chain is built from TRBV29-1 and TRBJ2-2; TRBD2 matches at 7 bases. This CDR3 contains 14 residues. Germline V gene lookup returns CDR1 SQVTM and CDR2 ANQGSEA. V dropped 4 bases and J dropped 3; count of bases not matched to a gene: 5. CDR3 nucleotide sequence: TGCAGCGTTGTGGCGGGGGACTACACCGGGGAGCTGTTTTTT. Protein product: CSVVAGDYTGELFF.

V usage is TRBV29-1 and J usage is TRBJ1-5; D remains unclear. The CDR3 runs to 12 residues. Trimming left V 6 bases short and J 9 bases short, with 15 bases between. Germline V gives CDR1 SQVTM, CDR2 ANQGSEA. Here the CDR3 reads CSVRTGSGPQHF. CDR3 DNA sequence: TGCAGCGTCCGGACGGGTAGTGGGCCCCAGCATTTT.

The genes are TRBV2 and TRBJ1-1; D unresolved. V lost 3 bases and J 5 bases, leaving 7 bases between the germline ends. Germline CDR1 SNHLY, CDR2 FYNNEI. CDR3 length equals 12 residues. CDR3 sequence (DNA): TGTGCCAGCAGTGAGAGGGAGACTGAAGCTTTCTTT. Its protein is CASSERETEAFF.

This clonotype was recorded a few times. This sequence joins TRBV12-3 or TRBV12-4 and TRBJ2-2; perhaps TRBD2 as D (6 bases). CDR3 length: 15 residues. V was trimmed by 6 bases and J by 1 base, leaving 12 bases between them. The CDR3 region is CASSLRGLNTGELFF. In DNA, the CDR3 is TGTGCCAGCAGCCTGCGGGGACTGAACACCGGGGAGCTGTTTTTT.

The genes are TRBV5-1 and TRBJ2-1, with D perhaps being TRBD1 or TRBD2 (5 bases each). The CDR3 is 16 residues long. The ends were cut back, 0 bases at V and 1 base at J, with 11 bases in the middle. The germline V gene encodes CDR1 SGHRS and CDR2 YFSETQ. The CDR3, as DNA: TGCGCCAGCAGCTTGGCCTCGAGGGGATCCTACAATGAGCAGTTCTTC. Its translation: CASSLASRGSYNEQFF.